This TCR beta chain was recovered during a study of identical twins. TCRdb fed the 5' RACE reads into MiXCR, producing one record per CDR3 protein. The sample lists fewer than 250,000 distinct CDR3 sequences, 6% to 8.5% seen once, with under 7% in the top ten. Overall study results and limits: The same donors were not followed; conclusions instead depended on cross-sectional statistical analysis.

CDR1 is MNHEY, CDR2 SMNVEV, per germline (reference sequence). Unmatched junction bases numbered 4, after V lost 5 bases and J lost 4 bases. This CDR3 is 15 amino acids long. This clonotype occurred many times. Antigen unknown. The data were also submitted as part of a second study, on yellow fever vaccine responses in identical twins.

Input material: CD8+ T cells sorted from blood. The V call is TRBV27, the J call TRBJ2-1; 11 nucleotides match TRBD1. This receptor was taken from a woman aged 18-29 years in good health. CDR3 nucleotides: TGTGCCAGCAGTACTGGACAGGGGGCGTACAATGAGCAGTTCTTC. Protein: CASSTGQGAYNEQFF.